This T cell receptor (beta chain) was captured in a study of blood T cell repertoires in COVID-19. Clones were sequenced by immunoSEQ multiplex PCR, and TCRdb holds only the in-frame ones, with some missing. The sample holds approximately 200,000 clones, roughly four fifths seen once. This CDR3 is built from 17 residues. Trimming took off 2 bases at V and 0 bases at J, with 14 bases between the two ends. Germline-derived CDR1 and CDR2 are SNHLY and FYNNEI. The receptor's source is a woman in her twenties or thirties with acute or convalescent COVID-19. The chain recombines TRBV2 with TRBJ1-5, with a weak D call TRBD1 (5 bases). Sequenced material: peripheral blood. The CDR3 loop reads CASSERGTGHSNQPQHF. The CDR3 DNA is TGTGCCAGCAGTGAAAGAGGCACAGGCCATAGCAATCAGCCCCAGCATTTT.